This TCR beta chain was identified during a study of cytomegalovirus exposure and HLA in healthy donors (dated by TCRdb to about 2017). Notes on the research overall: In an earlier analysis of under 750 of the donors, approximately 260 Gb of sequence data and 117 million unique TCR beta sequences from some 170 million T cells were reported. Typing coverage differed by locus: A, B, C, DRB1 and DQB1 were typed in roughly 620-640 donors, DQA1 in approximately 520, DPA1 in 600 to 610, and DPB1 in 450 to 490. Roughly 300 gigabases of sequencing data and tens of millions of unique TCR sequences were included in an early release covering under 650 HLA-typed donors. A later analysis re-examined previously published TCR beta repertoires from several hundred donors and added high-resolution HLA genotyping to investigate patterns of TCR occurrence. Among 350 to 400 genotyped donors of the cohort, an average of about 240,000 unique TCR beta nucleotide sequences were sequenced per donor, roughly a sixth of them non-productive. The later analysis used no new phenotypic data to find candidate immune exposures, relying instead on TCR beta sequences and their occurrence across donors. The study used immunosequencing to profile the T cell repertoires of approximately 690 subjects and linked those repertoires to cytomegalovirus serostatus. The aim of the study was to test whether cataloging public T cell receptors could identify signatures of past pathogen exposure. Alongside the repertoire data, information on donor age, sex, ethnicity and CMV serostatus was compiled. A later genetic analysis used genome-wide SNP genotypes for about 55% of the 666 donors, treating that subset as a discovery cohort. High-throughput TCR immunosequencing, statistical association of individual TCRs with disease status, and machine learning were combined to predict cytomegalovirus infection status. Every repertoire in the discovery cohort had been generated on one and the same sequencing platform. HLA typing included class I and class II loci at four-digit resolution. An earlier analysis of roughly 600 of the donors used high-throughput TCR beta sequencing to judge whether each TCR beta V gene segment behaved as functional or pseudogenic. Of the 300 to 500 genotyped donors, less than 90% were placed in the genetic ancestry cluster associated with self-reported Caucasian donors. Roughly 5 DR-DQ haplotypes were treated as single units for association and clustering because of strong linkage in the cohort. In addition to the first cohort of 666 subjects, a separate validation cohort of some 120 different subjects was used.

The receptor library was made with the immunoSEQ multiplex PCR assay. For the multiplex PCR, a mixture combining 60 forward primers for TCR Vbeta segments and 13 reverse primers for TCR Jbeta segments was used. The CDR3 region of rearranged TCR beta genes was amplified from genomic DNA by a multiplex PCR assay. The Illumina HiSeq System was used to sequence the amplified TCR beta libraries as 87-base-pair reads. The study's processing was this. In a later analysis, some 80 million unique TCR beta chains were counted across the 666 repertoires, and about 9.9 million of these chains were shared by at least two donors. Raw reads were error-corrected and collapsed into unique sequences with a nearest-neighbor algorithm that merged closely related sequences to remove PCR and sequencing errors. To assign V, D and J gene segments, CDR3 sequences were aligned to IMGT reference sequences. For a sequence to be retained, a match of at least six nucleotides to both a V gene segment and a J gene segment was required. Rearrangements were classified as productive when the CDR3 lacked stop codons and remained in frame with V and J, and all other rearrangements were classified as non-productive. CDR3 was defined by IMGT convention, running from the second conserved V-encoded cysteine to the conserved J-encoded phenylalanine. The earlier analysis of roughly 590 of the donors excluded sequences that lacked an unambiguous match to a single V gene segment. An earlier analysis of about 590 of the donors classified V segments as functional when productive rearrangements were above 56.7% and as segregating when the standard deviation between donors was above 5%. To diagnose cytomegalovirus status from the catalog of TCR beta chain sequences, a statistical classification framework was built. In a later analysis, V and J genes were assigned by comparing TCR nucleotide sequences against IMGT/GENE-DB human TR gene sequences. A later analysis assigned CDR3 sequences and most-parsimonious VDJ recombination scenarios with the TCRdist pipeline. A later analysis defined each TCR beta chain by its CDR3 amino acid sequence plus V-gene family, and excluded reads lacking a unique V-gene family. In a later analysis, around 650 highly shared, low-generation-probability nucleotide sequences were removed to address suspected cross-contamination and a sequencing artifact. A later analysis calculated a clonal expansion index for each public chain from normalized within-repertoire ranks of inferred template counts. In a later analysis, generation probabilities were computed with a VDJ recombination model fitted to out-of-frame rearrangements, and the resulting probabilities were checked against IGoR. A later analysis scored TCR-TCR, TCR-HLA and TCR-CMV co-occurrence with hypergeometric tests, applying a repertoire-size bias correction to TCR pairs. In a later analysis, false discovery rates were estimated by permuting HLA or CMV assignments 20 times. A later analysis grouped co-occurring TCRs with DBSCAN, adding TCRdist sequence similarity when clustering within HLA-allele-positive subsets. For co-occurrence clustering, repertoires with fewer than 30,000 or more than 120,000 public chains were excluded, along with about five repertoires with anomalous nucleotide sharing. Here the immuneACCESS table is served through TCRdb, limited to in-frame sequences with V and J called. Missing clones are a known gap in these copies; in checked studies unresolved V genes cover under half, and the rest lacks a known reason. V and J calls and clone size are given by that table; D and trimming were obtained from the DNA. In this sample's table one finds more than 40,000 clones. The ten most abundant clones make up less than 20% of the sample.

For this clone: The specificity of this receptor is unknown.

Overall study outcomes, separate from this receptor: Some IMGT-functional V segments, including TRBV6-2 and TRBV6-3, could not be told apart with the 87-base-pair reads, so those segments were excluded. An association between a missense DCLRE1C variant and V-gene and J-gene trimming of TCR beta chains was found in a later genetic analysis and replicated in an independent cohort. In a later analysis, around 17,000 TCR beta sequences were associated with specific HLA alleles at a false discovery rate of 0.05. In a later analysis, several top co-occurrence clusters were reported to appear linked to parvovirus B19, influenza, CMV and Epstein-Barr virus. In an earlier analysis of approximately 600 of the donors, most TCR beta V segments were observed in productive rearrangements about 87% or about 30% of the time, broadly matching IMGT annotations. According to a later analysis, most CMV-associated TCR beta chains appeared to be HLA-restricted, and the HLA associations seemed to be driven largely by CMV exposure. The classifier was reported to diagnose cytomegalovirus status with high specificity and sensitivity in both the original and validation cohorts. In a later analysis, HLA-associated TCR beta chains showed more clonal expansion and lower generation probabilities than non-associated chains that were equally common. A cluster of highly shared sequence variants was judged likely to be a technical artifact of the sequencing pipeline. Because counts were too low, approximately 18 rarely observed V segments, including chromosome 9 orphons, were excluded from the earlier analysis of a few hundred of the donors. A later analysis found that TCR association rates varied across HLA loci, with DRB1 alleles showing the most associated TCRs and HLA-C alleles the fewest. Correlated functional status among segregating V segments might be attributable to linkage disequilibrium, but an unknown experimental factor could not be ruled out. According to the authors, the approach could potentially be generalized to other disease states and immunological phenotypes. Strong co-occurrence of HLA alleles, especially DR and DQ, made assigning TCR associations to individual alleles difficult. A few of the identified cytomegalovirus-associated TCR beta chains were confirmed in vitro to be specific for cytomegalovirus antigens. While some public TCRs were present in many individuals, most TCR sequences turned up only very rarely across donors. The cohort was sequenced for TCR beta chains only, and without alpha or paired-chain data the features that could be detected were limited. Presence/absence analyses assumed roughly uniform sequencing depth across donors, an assumption that may not hold. The only immune exposure information available for the cohort was CMV serostatus. The study gave a list of more than 150 TCR beta chains associated with cytomegalovirus. A further reported finding was that TCR beta sequences accurately predicted the HLA-A and HLA-B alleles for most subjects in the first cohort. According to a later genetic analysis, donors in an Asian-associated ancestry cluster had fewer N-insertions in productive TCRs than the approximately 700-donor mean. HLA typing was unavailable for some donors at each locus, so association tests used only the typed subset.

In total, approximately 700 healthy bone marrow donors made up the cohort. All cohort members were sampled while nominally healthy, although unrecorded immune exposures were likely present. The donor tested CMV seronegative, placing the donor among the 350 to 400 seronegative members of the cohort. Every donor gave a peripheral blood sample, and the peripheral blood mononuclear cells from that sample were used for TCR beta sequencing. The Qiagen DNeasy Blood Extraction Kit was used to extract genomic DNA from the blood cell samples. The CDR3 goes from the cysteine to the phenylalanine over 14 residues. Only CDR3 DNA remains: 42 bases, in frame from the first base. A distance of 8 bases separates the germline ends of V and J, which lose 2 bases and 1 base respectively. According to the germline V gene (reference sequence), CDR1 reads SGHAT and CDR2 reads FQDESV.

This TCR derives from a male donor in good health and CMV-seronegative. The specimen was PBMCs. In this chain, TRBV11-1 is recombined with TRBJ1-1; no D segment can be confidently identified. CDR3 region: CASSLQVPNTEAFF. The DNA reads TGTGCCAGCAGCTTACAGGTCCCGAACACTGAAGCTTTCTTT. The full variable domain, with segments outside the CDR3 supplied by the reference TRBV11-1 and TRBJ1-1 proteins, appears as EAEVAQSPRYKITEKSQAVAFWCDPISGHATLYWYRQILGQGPELLVQFQDESVVDDSQLPKDRFSAERLKGVDSTLKIQPAELGDSAMYLCASSLQVPNTEAFFGQGTRLTVV.